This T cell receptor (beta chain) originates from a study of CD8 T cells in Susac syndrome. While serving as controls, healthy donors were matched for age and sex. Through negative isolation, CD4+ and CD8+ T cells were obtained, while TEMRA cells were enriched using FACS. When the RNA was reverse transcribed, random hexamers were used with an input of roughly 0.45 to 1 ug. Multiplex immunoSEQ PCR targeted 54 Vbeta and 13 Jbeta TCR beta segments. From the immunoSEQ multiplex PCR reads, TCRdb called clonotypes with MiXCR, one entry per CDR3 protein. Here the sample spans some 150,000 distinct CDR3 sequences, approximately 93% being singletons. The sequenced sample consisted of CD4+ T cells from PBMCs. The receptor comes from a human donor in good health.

The DNA for the CDR3 is TGTGCCAGCTCGCGGGGACAGGGTAACACTGAAGCTTTCTTT. Its translation is CASSRGQGNTEAFF. The chain links TRBV18 to TRBJ1-1, with 9 positions matching TRBD1. V dropped 6 bases and J dropped 2; count of bases not matched to a gene: 4. CDR3 length: 14 amino acids. The germline gives CDR1 KGHSH, CDR2 LQKENI.